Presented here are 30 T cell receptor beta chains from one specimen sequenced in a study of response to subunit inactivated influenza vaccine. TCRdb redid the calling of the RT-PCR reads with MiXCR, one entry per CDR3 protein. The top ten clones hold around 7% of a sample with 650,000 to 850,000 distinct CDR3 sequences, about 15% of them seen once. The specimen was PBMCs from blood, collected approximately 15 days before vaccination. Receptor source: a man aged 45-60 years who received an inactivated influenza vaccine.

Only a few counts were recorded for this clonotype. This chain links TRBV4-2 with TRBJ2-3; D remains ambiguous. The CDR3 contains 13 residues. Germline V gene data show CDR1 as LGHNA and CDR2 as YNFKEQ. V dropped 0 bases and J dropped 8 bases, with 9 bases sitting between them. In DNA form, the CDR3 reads TGTGCCAGCAGCCAAGATCCCGCGGCTACGCAGTATTTT. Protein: CASSQDPAATQYF.

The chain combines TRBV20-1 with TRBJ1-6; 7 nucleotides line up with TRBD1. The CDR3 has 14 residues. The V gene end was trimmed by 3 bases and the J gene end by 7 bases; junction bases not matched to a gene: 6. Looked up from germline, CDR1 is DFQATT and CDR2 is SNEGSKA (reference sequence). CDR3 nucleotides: TGCAGTGCTAGTGCAGGGGGTGCCAATTCACCCCTCCACTTT. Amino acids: CSASAGGANSPLHF.

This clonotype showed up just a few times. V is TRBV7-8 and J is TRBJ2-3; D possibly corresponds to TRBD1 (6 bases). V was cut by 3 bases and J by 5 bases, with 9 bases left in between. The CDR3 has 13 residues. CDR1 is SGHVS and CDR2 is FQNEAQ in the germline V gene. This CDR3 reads CASSFVRGDTQYF. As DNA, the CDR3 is TGTGCCAGCAGCTTCGTCAGGGGAGATACGCAGTATTTT.

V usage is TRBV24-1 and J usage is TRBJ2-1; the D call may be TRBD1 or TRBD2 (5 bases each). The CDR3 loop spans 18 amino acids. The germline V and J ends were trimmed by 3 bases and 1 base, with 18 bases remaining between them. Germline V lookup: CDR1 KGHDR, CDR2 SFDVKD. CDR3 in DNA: TGTGCCACCAGTGATGTAACCACCGGGACGGATTCCTACAATGAGCAGTTCTTC. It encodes CATSDVTTGTDSYNEQFF.

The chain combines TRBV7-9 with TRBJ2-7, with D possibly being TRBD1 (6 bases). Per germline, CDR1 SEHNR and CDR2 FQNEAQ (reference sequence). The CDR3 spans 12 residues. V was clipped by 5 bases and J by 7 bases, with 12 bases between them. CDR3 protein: CASSHRVGEQYF. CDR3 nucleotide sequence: TGTGCCAGCAGCCACAGGGTCGGAGAGCAGTACTTC.

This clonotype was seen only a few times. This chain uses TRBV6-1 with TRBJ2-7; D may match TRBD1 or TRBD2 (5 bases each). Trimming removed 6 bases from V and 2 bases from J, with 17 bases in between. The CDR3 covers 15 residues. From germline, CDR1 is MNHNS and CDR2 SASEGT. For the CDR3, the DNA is TGTGCCAGCAGCCCCGGGACCTCGACGACCTACGAGCAGTACTTC. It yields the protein CASSPGTSTTYEQYF.

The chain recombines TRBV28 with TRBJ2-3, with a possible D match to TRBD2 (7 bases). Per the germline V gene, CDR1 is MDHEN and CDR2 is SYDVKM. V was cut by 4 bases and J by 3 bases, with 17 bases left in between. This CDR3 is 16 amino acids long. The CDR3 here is CASSWALKGGTDTQYF. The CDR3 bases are TGTGCCAGCAGTTGGGCCCTTAAGGGGGGGACAGATACGCAGTATTTT.

The CDR3 spells CASSLDRTSLGKLFF. CDR3 DNA sequence: TGCGCCAGCAGCTTGGATCGGACAAGCTTGGGAAAACTGTTTTTT. The chain has TRBV5-1 and TRBJ1-4; D is perhaps TRBD1 (5 bases). Looked up from germline, CDR1 is SGHRS and CDR2 is YFSETQ. The CDR3 has 15 residues. V lost 0 bases, J lost 10 bases, and 16 bases lay in between.

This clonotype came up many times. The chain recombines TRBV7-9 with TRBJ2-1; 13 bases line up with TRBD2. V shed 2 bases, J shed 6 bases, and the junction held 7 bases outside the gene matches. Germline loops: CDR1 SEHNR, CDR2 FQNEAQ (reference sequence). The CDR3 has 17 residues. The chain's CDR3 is CASSLRSGLAGINEQFF. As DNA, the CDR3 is TGTGCCAGCAGCTTAAGATCGGGACTAGCGGGAATCAATGAGCAGTTCTTC. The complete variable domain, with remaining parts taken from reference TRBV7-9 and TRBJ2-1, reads DTGVSQNPRHKITKRGQNVTFRCDPISEHNRLYWYRQTLGQGPEFLTYFQNEAQLEKSRLLSDRFSAERPKGSFSTLEIQRTEQGDSAMYLCASSLRSGLAGINEQFFGPGTRLTVL.

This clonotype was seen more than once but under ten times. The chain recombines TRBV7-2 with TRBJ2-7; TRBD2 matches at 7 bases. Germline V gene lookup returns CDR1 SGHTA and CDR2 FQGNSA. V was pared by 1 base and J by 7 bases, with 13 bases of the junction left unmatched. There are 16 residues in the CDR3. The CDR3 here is CASSLEGGRQGIEQYF. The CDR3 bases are TGTGCCAGCAGCTTAGAGGGAGGGCGGCAGGGAATTGAGCAGTACTTC.

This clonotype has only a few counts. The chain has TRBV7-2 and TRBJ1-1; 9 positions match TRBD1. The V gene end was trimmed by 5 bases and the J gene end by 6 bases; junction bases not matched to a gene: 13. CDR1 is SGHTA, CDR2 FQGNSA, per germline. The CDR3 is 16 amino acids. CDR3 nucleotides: TGTGCCAGCAGCCGGGGACAGGGTAAGGTCCAAGCTGAAGCTTTCTTT. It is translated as CASSRGQGKVQAEAFF. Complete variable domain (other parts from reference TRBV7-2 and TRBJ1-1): GAGVSQSPSNKVTEKGKDVELRCDPISGHTALYWYRQSLGQGLEFLIYFQGNSAPDKSGLPSDRFSAERTGGSVSTLTIQRTQQEDSAVYLCASSRGQGKVQAEAFFGQGTRLTVV.

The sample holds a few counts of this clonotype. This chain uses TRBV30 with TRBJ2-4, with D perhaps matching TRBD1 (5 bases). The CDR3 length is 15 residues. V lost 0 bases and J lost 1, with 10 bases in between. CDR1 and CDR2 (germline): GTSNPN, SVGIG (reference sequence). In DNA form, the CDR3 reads TGTGCCTGGAGTGTAGGCCCAGGGGCCAAAAACATTCAGTACTTC. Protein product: CAWSVGPGAKNIQYF.

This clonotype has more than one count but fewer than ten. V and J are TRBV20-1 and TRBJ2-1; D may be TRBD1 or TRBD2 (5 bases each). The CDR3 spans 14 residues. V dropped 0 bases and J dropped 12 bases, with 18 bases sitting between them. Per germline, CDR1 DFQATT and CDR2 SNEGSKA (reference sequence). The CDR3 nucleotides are TGCAGTGCTAGAGATCCCGGGACCGTTGTCGGGCAGTTCTTC. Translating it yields CSARDPGTVVGQFF.

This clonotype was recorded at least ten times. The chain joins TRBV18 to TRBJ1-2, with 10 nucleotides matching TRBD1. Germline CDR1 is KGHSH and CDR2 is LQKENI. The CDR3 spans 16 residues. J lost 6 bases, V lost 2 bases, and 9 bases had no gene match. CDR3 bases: TGTGCCAGCTCACCATTCACCCGGGACAGGGGAAATGGCTACACCTTC. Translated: CASSPFTRDRGNGYTF.

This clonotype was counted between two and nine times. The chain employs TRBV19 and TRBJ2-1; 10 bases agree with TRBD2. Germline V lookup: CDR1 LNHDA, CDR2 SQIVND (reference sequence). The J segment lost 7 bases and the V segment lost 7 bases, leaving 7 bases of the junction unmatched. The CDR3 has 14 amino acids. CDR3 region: CASNPGLATNEQFF. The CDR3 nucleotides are TGTGCCAGTAACCCGGGACTAGCGACGAATGAGCAGTTCTTC.

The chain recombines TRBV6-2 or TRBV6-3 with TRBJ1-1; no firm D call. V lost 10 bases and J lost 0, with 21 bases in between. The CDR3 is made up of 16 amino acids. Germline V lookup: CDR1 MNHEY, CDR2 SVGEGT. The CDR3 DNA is TGTGCCACCCACCGAGGGCCGACTACTATGAACACTGAAGCTTTCTTT. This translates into CATHRGPTTMNTEAFF.

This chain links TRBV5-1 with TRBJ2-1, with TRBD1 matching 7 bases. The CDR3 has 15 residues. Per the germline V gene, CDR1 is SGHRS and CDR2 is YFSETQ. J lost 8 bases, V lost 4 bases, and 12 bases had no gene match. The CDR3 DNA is TGCGCCAGCAGCACTGGTGGGACAGTTAACGATGAGCAGTTCTTC. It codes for CASSTGGTVNDEQFF.

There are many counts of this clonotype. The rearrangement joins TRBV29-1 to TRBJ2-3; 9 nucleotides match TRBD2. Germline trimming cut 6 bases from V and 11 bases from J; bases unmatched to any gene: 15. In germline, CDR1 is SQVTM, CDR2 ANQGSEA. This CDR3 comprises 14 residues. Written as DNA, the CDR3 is TGCAGCGTGATGGGGGAAGCGGGAGGACTTAGGCAGTATTTT. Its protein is CSVMGEAGGLRQYF.

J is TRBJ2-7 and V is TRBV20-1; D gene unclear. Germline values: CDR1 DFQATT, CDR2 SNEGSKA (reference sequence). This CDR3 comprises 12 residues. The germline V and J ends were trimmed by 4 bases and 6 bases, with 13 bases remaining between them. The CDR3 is CSAILGTCEQYF. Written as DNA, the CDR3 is TGCAGTGCTATACTCGGTACCTGCGAGCAGTACTTC.

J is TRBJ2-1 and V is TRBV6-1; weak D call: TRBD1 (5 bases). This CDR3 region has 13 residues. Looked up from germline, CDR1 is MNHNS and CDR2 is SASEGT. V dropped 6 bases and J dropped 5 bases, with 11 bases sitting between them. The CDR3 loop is CASSWTINNEQFF. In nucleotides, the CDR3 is TGTGCCAGCAGCTGGACAATAAACAATGAGCAGTTCTTC.

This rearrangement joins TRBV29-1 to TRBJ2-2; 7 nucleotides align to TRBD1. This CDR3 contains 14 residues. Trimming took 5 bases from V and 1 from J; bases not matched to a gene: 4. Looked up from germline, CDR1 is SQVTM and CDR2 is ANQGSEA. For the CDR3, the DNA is TGCAGCGTTAGGGGGCCGGAGAACACCGGGGAGCTGTTTTTT. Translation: CSVRGPENTGELFF.

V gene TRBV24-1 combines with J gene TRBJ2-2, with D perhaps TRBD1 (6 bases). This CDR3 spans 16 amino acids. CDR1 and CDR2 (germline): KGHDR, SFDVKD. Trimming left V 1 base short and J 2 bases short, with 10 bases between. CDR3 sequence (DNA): TGTGCCACCAGTGATTTAAAGGACAGTAACACCGGGGAGCTGTTTTTT. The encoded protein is CATSDLKDSNTGELFF.

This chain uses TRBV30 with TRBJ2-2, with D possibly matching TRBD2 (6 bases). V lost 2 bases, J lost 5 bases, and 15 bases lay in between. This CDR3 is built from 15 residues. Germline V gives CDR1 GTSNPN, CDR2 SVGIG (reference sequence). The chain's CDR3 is CAWSKAGMGTGELFF. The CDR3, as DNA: TGTGCCTGGAGTAAGGCGGGAATGGGGACCGGGGAGCTGTTTTTT. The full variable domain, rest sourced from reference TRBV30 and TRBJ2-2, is SQTIHQWPATLVQPVGSPLSLECTVEGTSNPNLYWYRQAAGRGLQLLFYSVGIGQISSEVPQNLSASRPQDRQFILSSKKLLLSDSGFYLCAWSKAGMGTGELFFGEGSRLTVL.

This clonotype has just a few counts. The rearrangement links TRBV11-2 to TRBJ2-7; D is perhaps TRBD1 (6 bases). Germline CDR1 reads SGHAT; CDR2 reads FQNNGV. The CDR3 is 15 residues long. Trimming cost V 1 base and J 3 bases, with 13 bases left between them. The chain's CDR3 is CASSLGTVLFYEQYF. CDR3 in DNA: TGTGCCAGCAGCTTAGGGACAGTCCTATTCTACGAGCAGTACTTC.

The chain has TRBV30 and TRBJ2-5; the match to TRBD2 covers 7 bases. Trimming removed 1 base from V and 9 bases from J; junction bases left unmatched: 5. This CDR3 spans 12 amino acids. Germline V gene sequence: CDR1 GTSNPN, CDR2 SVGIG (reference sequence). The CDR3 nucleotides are TGTGCCTGGAGTGAGCAGGCGGGGGCCCAGTACTTC. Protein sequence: CAWSEQAGAQYF.

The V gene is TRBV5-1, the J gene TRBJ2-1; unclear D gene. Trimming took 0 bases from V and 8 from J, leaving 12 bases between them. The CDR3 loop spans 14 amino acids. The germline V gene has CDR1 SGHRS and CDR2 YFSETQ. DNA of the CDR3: TGCGCCAGCAGCTTGGTACGTAATGAAGATGAGCAGTTCTTC. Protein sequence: CASSLVRNEDEQFF. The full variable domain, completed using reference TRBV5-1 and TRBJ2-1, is KAGVTQTPRYLIKTRGQQVTLSCSPISGHRSVSWYQQTPGQGLQFLFEYFSETQRNKGNFPGRFSGRQFSNSRSEMNVSTLELGDSALYLCASSLVRNEDEQFFGPGTRLTVL.

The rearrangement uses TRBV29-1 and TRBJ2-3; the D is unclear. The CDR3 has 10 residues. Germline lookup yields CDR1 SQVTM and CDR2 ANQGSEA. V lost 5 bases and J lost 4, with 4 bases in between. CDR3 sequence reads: CSVPSDTQYF. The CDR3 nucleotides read TGCAGCGTTCCATCAGATACGCAGTATTTT.

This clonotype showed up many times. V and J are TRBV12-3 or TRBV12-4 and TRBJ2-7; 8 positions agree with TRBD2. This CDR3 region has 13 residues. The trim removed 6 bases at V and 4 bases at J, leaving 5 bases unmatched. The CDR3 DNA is TGTGCCAGCAGCAATAGCGGGACTTACGAGCAGTACTTC. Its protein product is CASSNSGTYEQYF.

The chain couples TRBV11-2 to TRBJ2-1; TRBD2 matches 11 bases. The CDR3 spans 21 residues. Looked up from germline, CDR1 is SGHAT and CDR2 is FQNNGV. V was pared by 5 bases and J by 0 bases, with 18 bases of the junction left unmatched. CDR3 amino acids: CASSRIITSGGYRSSYNEQFF. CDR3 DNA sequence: TGTGCCAGCAGCCGGATAATTACTAGCGGGGGTTACAGGAGCTCCTACAATGAGCAGTTCTTC. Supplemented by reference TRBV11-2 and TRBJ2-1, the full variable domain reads EAGVAQSPRYKIIEKRQSVAFWCNPISGHATLYWYQQILGQGPKLLIQFQNNGVVDDSQLPKDRFSAERLKGVDSTLKIQPAKLEDSAVYLCASSRIITSGGYRSSYNEQFFGPGTRLTVL.

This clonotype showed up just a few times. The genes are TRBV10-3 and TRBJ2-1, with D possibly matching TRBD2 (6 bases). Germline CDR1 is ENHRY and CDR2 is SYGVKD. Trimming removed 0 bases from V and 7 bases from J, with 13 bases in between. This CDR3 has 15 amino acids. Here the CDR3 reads CAISESSGARNEQFF. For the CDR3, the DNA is TGTGCCATCAGTGAGTCATCGGGAGCCCGAAATGAGCAGTTCTTC.